This entry concerns a single TCR beta chain. This receptor's antigen is unknown. There are no base qualities to consult, and no much larger clone falls within one base. The treatment or condition label for this specimen denotes: suppressive antiretroviral therapy. A pool of overlapping HIV-1 Gag 15-mer peptides, at roughly 1 ug per peptide per mL, was used to stimulate the cells. Nonresponding CD40L-negative CD69-negative CD45RO-high memory CD4+ T cells were sorted as memory populations depleted of antigen-responding cells. HIV-1-infected adults in whom suppressive ART had been started during chronic infection were enrolled as participants. Participants had undetectable plasma HIV-1 RNA below 50 copies/mL for at least 4 years. To be included, participants needed a CD4+ T cell count above 400 cells/uL and a positive CMV serology. Before stimulation, PBMCs were isolated using density centrifugation and then depleted of CD8+ T cells. For approximately 18 hours, the CD8-depleted PBMCs were stimulated with anti-CD28/CD49d costimulation, a CD40-blocking antibody, and enfuvirtide to prevent new infections. Cell sorting was performed on a Beckman Coulter MoFlo Legacy or XDP sorter, and dead cells were excluded with propidium iodide. For samples with more than one million cells, genomic DNA was extracted with the QIAamp DNA Mini Kit, and for all other samples the Quick-DNA Microprep Kit was used.

CDR1 and CDR2 (MNHNS, SASEGT) derive from the germline V gene. At the junction V is shortened by 1 base and J by 5 bases, with 11 bases in between. Including cysteine and phenylalanine, the CDR3 has 14 amino acids. Just CDR3 DNA is preserved here, 42 bases in frame from base 1. This specimen comes from a study of persistence of HIV-infected CD4 T cells (TCRdb year 2020). For the study in its entirety: CMV- and HIV-1 Gag-responding CD4+ T cells were isolated from ART-treated individuals so that antigen-driven clonal expansion of HIV-1-infected cells could be examined. The median time the participants had spent on suppressive ART was approximately eight years. Apart from a couple of participants who underwent leukapheresis at a single time point, peripheral blood samples of up to roughly 200 mL were collected from participants at multiple time points. The clonality of all cells in each sorted population was measured by TCRbeta sequencing, and the clonality of infected cells was measured by proviral sequencing. For the TCR cluster analysis across participants, 8 participants were included for CMV and over 5 participants for Gag. What the research found in general, with its limitations: Enrichment of degenerate expanded CDR3beta sequences was found in antigen-responding cells, suggesting convergent selection of CD4+ responses to CMV and Gag. The study involved few individuals and tested only a limited range of antigens. Significantly lower TCRbeta richness was observed in CMV- and Gag-responding cells than in anti-CD3/anti-CD28-responding cells, and higher oligoclonality was observed in CMV-responding cells than in CD3/CD28-stimulated and Gag-responding cells. Because the TCR analyses were done in bulk, restricting them to just the rare CMV-responding cells that actually carried HIV-1 proviruses was not possible. Within the same sorted populations, TCR oligoclonality correlated with proviral oligoclonality.

TCRbeta repertoires were sequenced from genomic DNA with the immunoSEQ hsTCRB assay version 4 in survey mode. Genomic DNA was diluted to 9 to 10 ng/uL, and up to about 1 ug per sample was used for TCRbeta sequencing. Per the original workflow: Analysis of the TCRbeta data was done in ImmunoSeq Analyzer 3.0, and diversity was computed on productive nucleotide rearrangements. Using the Immunarch R package, lower-bound TCR diversity was estimated with the improved Chao index and clonality was estimated with the Gini coefficient. When different nucleotide rearrangements encoded the same CDR3beta amino acid sequence, each rearrangement was treated as a distinct clonotype. TCRbeta sequences significantly enriched in antigen-responding cells relative to anti-CD3/anti-CD28-activated cells were identified by differential abundance analysis. GLIPH2 clustered TCRs by predicted peptide-MHC specificity, both within individual participants and across merged participant data sets. This is the immuneACCESS table as TCRdb keeps it, with only in-frame sequences that have V and J called. A part of the clones is gone; compared with another copy, unresolved V genes explain less than half, and the rest is unexplained. The V and J calls and clone size come from that table; D and trimming were worked out from the DNA. The sample records around 42,000 clones, around 78% of which are singletons. The ten largest account for over 12% of the sample.

The sequence came from an adult man with HIV who was CMV-seropositive. This sequence uses TRBV6-1 and TRBJ1-1, with TRBD1 tentatively as D gene (5 bases match). This material consisted of CD4+ T cells sorted from PBMCs after roughly 18-hour stimulation, taken from a patient who received antiretroviral therapy. The sample's cell subset or site label is to be understood as: CD40L-CD69- CD45RO-high memory CD4 T cells not responding to Gag peptides. CDR3 protein: CASSEGWGATEAFF. The nucleotides read TGTGCCAGCAGTGAAGGGTGGGGCGCAACTGAAGCTTTCTTT.